The 26 T cell receptor beta chains below come from one sample, sequenced in a study of T cell changes during pregnancy in multiple sclerosis. Measured with immunoSEQ multiplex PCR; TCRdb has only the in-frame clones, and not every one. The sample carries approximately 72,000 clones, roughly 90% recorded once. This specimen consisted of peripheral blood, obtained in the first trimester of pregnancy. The receptor set was obtained from a female donor in good health, enrolled as a control in a pregnancy study.

The chain links TRBV5-1 to TRBJ2-5; possible D gene TRBD1, 5 bases. The germline V and J ends were trimmed by 1 base and 2 bases, with 6 bases remaining between them. The CDR3 loop spans 13 amino acids. CDR1 and CDR2 from the germline V gene are SGHRS and YFSETQ. The CDR3 loop reads CASSLRQQETQYF. The DNA for the CDR3 is TGCGCCAGCAGCTTGCGACAGCAAGAGACCCAGTACTTC. Variable domain in full (rest from reference TRBV5-1 and TRBJ2-5): KAGVTQTPRYLIKTRGQQVTLSCSPISGHRSVSWYQQTPGQGLQFLFEYFSETQRNKGNFPGRFSGRQFSNSRSEMNVSTLELGDSALYLCASSLRQQETQYFGPGTRLLVL.

For the CDR3, the DNA is TGTGCCAGCAGCTTGGGACGCGGACTCCTTACCGGGGAGCTGTTTTTT. Translation: CASSLGRGLLTGELFF. The chain is built from TRBV5-6 and TRBJ2-2; possibly TRBD2 for D (5 bases). Trimming removed 0 bases at V and 5 bases at J, with 14 bases between. Germline assignment: CDR1 SGHDT and CDR2 YYEEEE. This CDR3 region has 16 residues.

The chain links TRBV5-8 to TRBJ2-7, with D uncertain. Germline V gene data show CDR1 as SGHTS and CDR2 as YDEGEE. The length of the CDR3 is 17 residues. With 1 base removed from V and 2 bases from J, the gap between germline ends came to 19 bases. CDR3 bases: TGTGCCAGCAGCTTGAGTGCGTCCAGGCCAATGACCTACGAGCAGTACTTC. Translated: CASSLSASRPMTYEQYF.

This chain uses TRBV5-6 with TRBJ1-2, with D unresolved. This CDR3 is built from 13 residues. Germline-derived CDR1 and CDR2 are SGHDT and YYEEEE. Trimming pared 8 bases from V and 4 bases from J, leaving 15 bases between. The chain's CDR3 is CASKRSGVYGYTF. The CDR3 bases are TGTGCCAGTAAAAGGTCCGGGGTCTATGGCTACACCTTC.

The chain links TRBV10-3 to TRBJ2-1; 13 bases line up with TRBD2. The CDR3 is made up of 20 amino acids. The V segment lost 5 bases and the J segment 1 base; nucleotides outside the gene matches: 14. Per the germline V gene, CDR1 is ENHRY and CDR2 is SYGVKD. This chain's CDR3 is CAISRDQGLAGRSSYNEQFF. The CDR3 coding sequence is TGTGCCATCAGTAGGGACCAGGGACTAGCGGGAAGGAGTTCCTACAATGAGCAGTTCTTC.

The chain is built from TRBV7-6 and TRBJ2-7; D not resolved. This CDR3 is built from 16 residues. Germline CDR1 reads SGHVS; CDR2 reads FNYEAQ. Trimming shortened V by 1 base and J by 5 bases, and 18 bases separated the two germline ends. CDR3 region: CASSLGPIGALDEQYF. The CDR3 DNA sequence: TGTGCCAGCAGCTTAGGCCCAATAGGAGCCCTGGACGAGCAGTACTTC.

The chain links TRBV4-1 to TRBJ2-7, with D perhaps TRBD1 (6 bases). The CDR3 sequence is 15 residues long. With 1 base removed from V and 2 bases from J, the gap between germline ends came to 12 bases. CDR1 and CDR2 (germline): MGHRA, YSYEKL. The CDR3 loop reads CASSQVDRPTYEQYF. Here the CDR3 DNA reads TGCGCCAGCAGCCAAGTTGACAGGCCTACCTACGAGCAGTACTTC.

V usage is TRBV28 and J usage is TRBJ2-5; tentative D call: TRBD2 (5 bases). This CDR3 comprises 16 residues. Germline CDR1 MDHEN, CDR2 SYDVKM. V lost 5 bases, J lost 2 bases, and 18 bases lay in between. The CDR3 DNA sequence: TGTGCCAGCAGTGCACTCGTGTACAGCGGACAAGAGACCCAGTACTTC. Translating gives CASSALVYSGQETQYF.

This chain uses TRBV4-1 with TRBJ1-5; D unclear. The CDR3 spans 13 residues. Between the trimmed V and J ends, which lost 1 base and 4 bases, there was a span of 5 bases. Germline V gives CDR1 MGHRA, CDR2 YSYEKL. The CDR3 DNA follows: TGCGCCAGCAGCCAAGCAGTGAATCAGCCCCAGCATTTT. This encodes CASSQAVNQPQHF.

The J gene is TRBJ2-5, the V gene TRBV19, with D perhaps TRBD2 (6 bases). In germline, CDR1 is LNHDA, CDR2 SQIVND (reference sequence). This CDR3 region has 14 residues. The V end was cut by 4 bases, the J end by 2 bases, with 11 bases between. The CDR3, as DNA: TGTGCCAGTAGTAGAAGGAGGGCTCAAGAGACCCAGTACTTC. Translated: CASSRRRAQETQYF.

The gene calls are TRBV5-8 and TRBJ2-7; unclear D gene. The germline CDR1 and CDR2 sequences are SGHTS and YDEGEE. CDR3 size: 10 residues. Trimming pared 4 bases from V and 3 bases from J, leaving 2 bases between. The CDR3 protein is CASSLYEQYF. The CDR3 nucleotides read TGTGCCAGCAGCCTCTACGAGCAGTACTTC.

This chain links TRBV28 with TRBJ1-2; tentatively, D is TRBD1 (5 bases). This CDR3 has 17 residues. The V end was cut by 7 bases, the J end by 2 bases, with 23 bases between. Germline loops: CDR1 MDHEN, CDR2 SYDVKM. The CDR3: CASTPHPAGHFNYGYTF. As DNA, the CDR3 is TGTGCCAGCACCCCCCACCCCGCAGGACATTTCAACTATGGCTACACCTTC.

The rearrangement links TRBV4-2 to TRBJ2-5; D ambiguous. Germline CDR1 is LGHNA and CDR2 is YNFKEQ. The CDR3 sequence is 14 residues long. Trimming removed 0 bases at V and 5 bases at J, with 10 bases between. CDR3 nucleotide sequence: TGTGCCAGCAGCCAAGAAGAGGCCCACGAGACCCAGTACTTC. This codes for CASSQEEAHETQYF.

This chain uses TRBV5-6 with TRBJ2-7; 7 positions match TRBD1. This CDR3 contains 15 residues. Trimming took 2 bases from V and 6 from J; bases not matched to a gene: 11. Germline V gene lookup returns CDR1 SGHDT and CDR2 YYEEEE. CDR3 sequence reads: CASSFQMGGTAEQYF. In DNA, the CDR3 is TGTGCCAGCAGCTTCCAAATGGGTGGGACAGCCGAGCAGTACTTC.

The chain links TRBV29-1 to TRBJ1-1, with 9 bases lining up with TRBD1. There are 15 residues in the CDR3. J lost 0 bases, V lost 7 bases, and 9 bases had no gene match. CDR1 and CDR2 (germline): SQVTM, ANQGSEA. CDR3: CSAGQGWGMNTEAFF. CDR3 DNA sequence: TGCAGCGCCGGACAGGGGTGGGGTATGAACACTGAAGCTTTCTTT.

The V and J genes are TRBV4-1 and TRBJ2-2; D is uncertain. Trimming pared 1 base from V and 1 base from J, leaving 7 bases between. Germline loops: CDR1 MGHRA, CDR2 YSYEKL. This CDR3 has 15 residues. The CDR3 region has the DNA TGCGCCAGCAGCCAAGTGTCGGGGAACACCGGGGAGCTGTTTTTT. Its translation: CASSQVSGNTGELFF.

V gene TRBV15 combines with J gene TRBJ2-1, with TRBD1 matching 9 bases. V shed 4 bases and J 1 base; nucleotides not matched to a gene: 2. The germline V gene encodes CDR1 LNHNV and CDR2 YYDKDF (reference sequence). The CDR3 has 15 amino acids. The DNA for the CDR3 is TGTGCCACCAGCATCGGGACAGGGTCCTACAATGAGCAGTTCTTC. Translation: CATSIGTGSYNEQFF.

The CDR3 nucleotides are TGTGCCAGCAGCCAAGAAAATACTAGCGGGGGGTCCGGAGAGCAGTACTTC. It translates to CASSQENTSGGSGEQYF. This rearrangement joins TRBV14 to TRBJ2-7; 12 bases fit TRBD2. The CDR3 is made up of 17 amino acids. Germline CDR1 SGHDN, CDR2 FVKESK. J gave up 7 bases and V 0 bases, and 10 bases lay outside the gene matches.

The chain's CDR3 is CASTMGGSNQPQHF. CDR3 nucleotides: TGTGCCAGTACCATGGGCGGGAGCAATCAGCCCCAGCATTTT. This rearrangement joins TRBV19 to TRBJ1-5; D is unresolved. There are 14 residues in the CDR3. Germline values: CDR1 LNHDA, CDR2 SQIVND (reference sequence). The V and J ends lost 7 bases and 1 base respectively, with 11 bases between them.

The chain links TRBV27 to TRBJ1-5; 9 bases line up with TRBD1. V lost 8 bases, J lost 6 bases, and 8 bases stayed unmatched. CDR3 length equals 14 residues. The germline V gene encodes CDR1 MNHEY and CDR2 SMNVEV (reference sequence). CDR3 coding DNA: TGTGCCAGCGGGACTACAGGGGGCGGTCAGCCCCAGCATTTT. Protein sequence: CASGTTGGGQPQHF.

The rearrangement joins TRBV7-9 to TRBJ2-1, with 9 positions matching TRBD1. Germline V lookup: CDR1 SEHNR, CDR2 FQNEAQ (reference sequence). V shed 6 bases, J shed 1 base, and the junction held 4 bases outside the gene matches. The length of the CDR3 is 15 residues. For the CDR3, the DNA is TGTGCCAGCAGGGGGGGACAGGGTTCCTACAATGAGCAGTTCTTC. Amino acid sequence: CASRGGQGSYNEQFF. Using reference TRBV7-9 and TRBJ2-1 for the parts outside the CDR3, the full variable domain is DTGVSQNPRHKITKRGQNVTFRCDPISEHNRLYWYRQTLGQGPEFLTYFQNEAQLEKSRLLSDRFSAERPKGSFSTLEIQRTEQGDSAMYLCASRGGQGSYNEQFFGPGTRLTVL.

V usage is TRBV11-2 and J usage is TRBJ2-1, with D maybe TRBD2 (6 bases). CDR3 length equals 16 residues. The V and J ends lost 2 bases and 5 bases respectively, with 16 bases between them. Germline CDR1 and CDR2: SGHAT and FQNNGV. CDR3 region: CASSLSGGGINNEQFF. The CDR3, as DNA: TGTGCCAGCAGCTTATCTGGCGGAGGGATTAACAATGAGCAGTTCTTC.

The chain carries TRBV7-2 and TRBJ2-3; 10 bases map to TRBD2. Germline CDR1 and CDR2: SGHTA and FQGNSA. The V segment lost 1 base and the J segment 3 bases; nucleotides outside the gene matches: 7. The CDR3 runs 17 residues. CDR3 residues: CASSLEGLAGETDTQYF. CDR3 coding DNA: TGTGCCAGCAGCTTAGAGGGGCTAGCGGGAGAAACAGATACGCAGTATTTT.

The chain uses TRBV9 and TRBJ1-4; D gene unclear. The germline CDR1 and CDR2 sequences are SGDLS and YYNGEE. This CDR3 is 16 amino acids long. V lost 0 bases, J lost 2 bases, and 11 bases lay in between. CDR3 DNA sequence: TGTGCCAGCAGCGTAGGAGGGAGATCCACTAATGAAAAACTGTTTTTT. This gives the protein CASSVGGRSTNEKLFF.

The V gene is TRBV28, the J gene TRBJ2-7; 8 nucleotides align to TRBD1. CDR3 length equals 13 residues. Germline CDR1 MDHEN, CDR2 SYDVKM. Germline trimming cut 6 bases from V and 7 bases from J; bases unmatched to any gene: 8. The CDR3 spells CASSLTGEGEQYF. The DNA of the CDR3 is TGTGCCAGCAGCCTGACAGGGGAAGGGGAGCAGTACTTC.

This clone ranks as medium-sized. The chain is built from TRBV7-9 and TRBJ2-2; no clear D gene. Germline V CDR1 and CDR2: SEHNR, FQNEAQ (reference sequence). The CDR3 has 13 amino acids. V lost 5 bases, J lost 4 bases, and 8 bases lay in between. The CDR3 region is CASSPPGTGELFF. DNA of the CDR3: TGTGCCAGCAGCCCTCCGGGCACCGGGGAGCTGTTTTTT.